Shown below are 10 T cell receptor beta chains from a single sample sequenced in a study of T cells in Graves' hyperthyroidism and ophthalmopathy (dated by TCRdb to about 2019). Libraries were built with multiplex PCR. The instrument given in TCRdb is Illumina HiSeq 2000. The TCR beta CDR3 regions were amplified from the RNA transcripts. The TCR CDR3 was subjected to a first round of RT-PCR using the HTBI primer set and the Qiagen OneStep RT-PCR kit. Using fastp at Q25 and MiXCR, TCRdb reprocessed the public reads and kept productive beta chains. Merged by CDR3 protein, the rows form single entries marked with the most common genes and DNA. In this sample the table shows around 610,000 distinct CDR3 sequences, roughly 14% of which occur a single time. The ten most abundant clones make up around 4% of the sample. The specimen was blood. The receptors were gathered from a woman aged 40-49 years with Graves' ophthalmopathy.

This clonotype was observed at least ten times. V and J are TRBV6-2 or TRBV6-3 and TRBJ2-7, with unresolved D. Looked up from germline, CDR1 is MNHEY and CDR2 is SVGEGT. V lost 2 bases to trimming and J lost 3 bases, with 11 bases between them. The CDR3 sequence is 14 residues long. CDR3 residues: CASSYEATFYEQYF. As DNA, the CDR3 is TGTGCCAGCAGTTACGAAGCAACTTTCTACGAGCAGTACTTC.

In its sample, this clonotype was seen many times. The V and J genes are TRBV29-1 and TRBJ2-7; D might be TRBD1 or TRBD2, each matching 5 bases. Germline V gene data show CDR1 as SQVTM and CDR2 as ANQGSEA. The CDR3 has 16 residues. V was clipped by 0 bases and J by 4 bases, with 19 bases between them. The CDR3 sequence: CSVEDPKEGRSYEQYF. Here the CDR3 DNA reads TGCAGCGTTGAAGATCCAAAAGAGGGACGTTCTTACGAGCAGTACTTC.

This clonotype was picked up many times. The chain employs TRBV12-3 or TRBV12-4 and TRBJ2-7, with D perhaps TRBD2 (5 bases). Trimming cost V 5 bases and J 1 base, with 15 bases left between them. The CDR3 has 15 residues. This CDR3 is CASSPPGGSSYEQYF. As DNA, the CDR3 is TGTGCCAGCAGTCCACCCGGAGGTTCATCCTACGAGCAGTACTTC.

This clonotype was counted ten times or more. CDR3: CASSVPWQATVGYGYTF. The CDR3 DNA sequence: TGTGCCAGTAGTGTGCCGTGGCAGGCGACGGTGGGCTATGGCTACACCTTC. This chain joins TRBV19 and TRBJ1-2, with D uncertain. Trimming took off 5 bases at V and 4 bases at J, with 23 bases between the two ends. This CDR3 contains 17 residues. The germline V gene encodes CDR1 LNHDA and CDR2 SQIVND (reference sequence). The entire variable domain, with the rest obtained from reference TRBV19 and TRBJ1-2, is as follows: DGGITQSPKYLFRKEGQNVTLSCEQNLNHDAMYWYRQDPGQGLRLIYYSQIVNDFQKGDIAEGYSVSREKKESFPLTVTSAQKNPTAFYLCASSVPWQATVGYGYTFGSGTRLTVV.

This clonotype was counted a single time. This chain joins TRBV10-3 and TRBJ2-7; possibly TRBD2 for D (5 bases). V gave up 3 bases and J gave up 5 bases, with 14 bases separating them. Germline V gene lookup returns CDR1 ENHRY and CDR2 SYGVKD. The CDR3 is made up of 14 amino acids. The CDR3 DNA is TGTGCCATCAGTGACGATACGGTCGGGAACGAGCAGTACTTC. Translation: CAISDDTVGNEQYF.

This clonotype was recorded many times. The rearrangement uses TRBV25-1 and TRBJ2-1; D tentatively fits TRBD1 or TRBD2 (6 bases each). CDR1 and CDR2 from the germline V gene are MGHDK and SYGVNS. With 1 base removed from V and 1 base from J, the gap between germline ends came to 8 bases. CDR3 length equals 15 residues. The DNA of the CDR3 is TGTGCCAGCAGTGAATCGGGGGCGTCCTACAATGAGCAGTTCTTC. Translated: CASSESGASYNEQFF.

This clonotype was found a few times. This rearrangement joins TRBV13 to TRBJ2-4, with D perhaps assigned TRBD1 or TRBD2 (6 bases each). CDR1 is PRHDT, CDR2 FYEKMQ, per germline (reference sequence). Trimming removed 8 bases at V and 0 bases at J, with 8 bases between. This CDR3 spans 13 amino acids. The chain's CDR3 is CASGGGAKNIQYF. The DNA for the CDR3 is TGTGCCAGCGGAGGGGGAGCCAAAAACATTCAGTACTTC. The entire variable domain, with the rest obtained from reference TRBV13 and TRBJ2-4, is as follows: AAGVIQSPRHLIKEKRETATLKCYPIPRHDTVYWYQQGPGQDPQFLISFYEKMQSDKGSIPDRFSAQQFSDYHSELNMSSLELGDSALYFCASGGGAKNIQYFGAGTRLSVL.

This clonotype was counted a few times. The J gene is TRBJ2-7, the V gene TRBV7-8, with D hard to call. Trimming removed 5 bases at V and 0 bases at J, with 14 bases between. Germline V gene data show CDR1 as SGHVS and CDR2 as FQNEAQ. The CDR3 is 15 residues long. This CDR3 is CASSPEWQSSYEQYF. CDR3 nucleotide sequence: TGTGCCAGCAGCCCGGAGTGGCAAAGCTCCTACGAGCAGTACTTC.

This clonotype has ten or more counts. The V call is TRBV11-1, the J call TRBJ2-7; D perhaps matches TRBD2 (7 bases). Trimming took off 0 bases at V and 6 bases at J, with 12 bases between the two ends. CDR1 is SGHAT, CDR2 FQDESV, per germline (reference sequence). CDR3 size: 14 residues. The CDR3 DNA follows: TGTGCCAGCAGCTTAGCATCGGGGGGCGGCGAGCAGTACTTC. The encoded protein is CASSLASGGGEQYF.

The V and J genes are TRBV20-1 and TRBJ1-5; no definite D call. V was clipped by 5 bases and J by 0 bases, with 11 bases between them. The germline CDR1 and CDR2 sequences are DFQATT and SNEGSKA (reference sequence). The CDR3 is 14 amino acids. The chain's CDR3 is CSASDFYSNQPQHF. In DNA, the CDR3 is TGCAGTGCTTCGGATTTTTATAGCAATCAGCCCCAGCATTTT.